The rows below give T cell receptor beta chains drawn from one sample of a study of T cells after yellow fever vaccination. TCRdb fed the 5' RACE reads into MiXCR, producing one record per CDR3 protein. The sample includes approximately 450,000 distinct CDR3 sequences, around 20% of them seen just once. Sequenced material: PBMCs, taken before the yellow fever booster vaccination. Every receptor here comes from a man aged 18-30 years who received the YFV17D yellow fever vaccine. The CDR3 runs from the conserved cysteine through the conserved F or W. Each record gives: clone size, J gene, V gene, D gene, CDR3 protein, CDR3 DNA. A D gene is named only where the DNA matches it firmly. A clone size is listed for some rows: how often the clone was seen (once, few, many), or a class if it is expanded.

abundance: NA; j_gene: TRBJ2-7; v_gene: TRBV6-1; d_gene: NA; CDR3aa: CASTRSPRAGEEQYF; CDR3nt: TGTGCCAGCACCCGGTCCCCCCGCGCCGGGGAGGAGCAGTACTTC
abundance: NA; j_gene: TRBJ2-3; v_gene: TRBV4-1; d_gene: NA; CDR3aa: CASSQVRITDTQYF; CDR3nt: TGCGCCAGCAGCCAAGTTCGGATCACAGATACGCAGTATTTT
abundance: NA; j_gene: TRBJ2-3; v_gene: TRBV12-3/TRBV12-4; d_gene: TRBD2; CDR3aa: CASSLERTSGNTDTQYF; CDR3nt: TGTGCCAGCAGTTTAGAACGGACTAGCGGGAACACAGATACGCAGTATTTT
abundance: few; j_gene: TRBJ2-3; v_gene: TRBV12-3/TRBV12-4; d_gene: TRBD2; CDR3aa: CASSLGQRGGPDTQYF; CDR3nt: TGTGCCAGCAGTTTAGGGCAACGGGGGGGCCCAGATACGCAGTATTTT
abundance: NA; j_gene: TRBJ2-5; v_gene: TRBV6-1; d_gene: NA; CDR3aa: CASSPPDRRNRTQYF; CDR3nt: TGTGCCAGCAGTCCCCCGGACCGGCGTAATCGGACCCAGTACTTC
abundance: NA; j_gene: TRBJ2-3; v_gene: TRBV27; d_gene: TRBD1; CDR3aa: CASVSRPGQGRDTQYF; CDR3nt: TGTGCCAGCGTCAGTCGTCCGGGACAGGGCAGAGATACGCAGTATTTT
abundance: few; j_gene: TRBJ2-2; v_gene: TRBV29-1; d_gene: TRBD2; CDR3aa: CSFEGRANTGELFF; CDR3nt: TGCAGCTTTGAAGGGAGGGCGAACACCGGGGAGCTGTTTTTT
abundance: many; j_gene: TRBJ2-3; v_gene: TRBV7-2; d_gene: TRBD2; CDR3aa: CASSPRSGGYTDTQYF; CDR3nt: TGTGCCAGCAGCCCCCGTAGCGGGGGATATACAGATACGCAGTATTTT
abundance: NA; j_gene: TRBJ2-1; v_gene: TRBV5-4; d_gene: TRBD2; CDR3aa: CASSLGGLTVYNEQFF; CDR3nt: TGTGCCAGCAGCCTGGGAGGGTTGACAGTCTACAATGAGCAGTTCTTC
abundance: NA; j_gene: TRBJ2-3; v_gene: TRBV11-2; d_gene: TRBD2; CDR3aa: CASSLRPGTSGGARKTDTQYF; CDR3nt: TGTGCCAGCAGCCTCCGTCCCGGGACTAGCGGGGGGGCCCGAAAGACAGATACGCAGTATTTT
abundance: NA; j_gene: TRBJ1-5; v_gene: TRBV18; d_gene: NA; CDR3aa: CASSPKILSSSNQPQHF; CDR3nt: TGTGCCAGCTCACCGAAAATCTTATCGTCGAGCAATCAGCCCCAGCACTTT
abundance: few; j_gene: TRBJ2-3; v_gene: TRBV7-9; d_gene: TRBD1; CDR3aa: CASSFPPGGWSTDTQYF; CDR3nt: TGTGCCAGCAGCTTCCCCCCAGGGGGCTGGAGCACAGATACGCAGTATTTT
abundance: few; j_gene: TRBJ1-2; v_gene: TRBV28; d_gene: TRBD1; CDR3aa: CASSRPGTGIYGYTF; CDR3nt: TGTGCCAGCAGTCGTCCCGGGACAGGGATCTATGGCTACACCTTC
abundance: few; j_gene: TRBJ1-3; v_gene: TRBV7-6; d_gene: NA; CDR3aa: CASSLSFSGNTIYF; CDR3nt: TGTGCCAGCAGCTTAAGCTTCTCTGGAAACACCATATATTTT
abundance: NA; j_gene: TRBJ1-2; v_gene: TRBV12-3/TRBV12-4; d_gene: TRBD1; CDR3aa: CASSLVLGTGANGYTF; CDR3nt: TGTGCCAGCAGTTTAGTTCTAGGGACAGGGGCTAATGGCTACACCTTC
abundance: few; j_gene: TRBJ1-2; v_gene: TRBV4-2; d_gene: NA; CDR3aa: CASSQDPGASGYTF; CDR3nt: TGTGCCAGCAGCCAAGATCCGGGGGCGAGTGGCTACACCTTC
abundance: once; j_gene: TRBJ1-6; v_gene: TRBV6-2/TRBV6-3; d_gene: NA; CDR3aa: CASSYSEDSPLHF; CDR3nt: TGTGCCAGCAGTTACTCCGAGGATTCACCCCTCCACTTT
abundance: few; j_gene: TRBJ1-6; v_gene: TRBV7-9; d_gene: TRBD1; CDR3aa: CASSYLGQGNSPLHF; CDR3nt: TGTGCCAGCAGCTACTTGGGACAGGGGAATTCACCCCTCCACTTT
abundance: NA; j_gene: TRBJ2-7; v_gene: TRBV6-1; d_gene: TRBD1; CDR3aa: CASSSGTGRRREYEQYF; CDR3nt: TGTGCCAGCAGCTCCGGGACAGGGAGGAGACGGGAATACGAGCAGTACTTC